The 19 T cell receptor beta chains listed next were all sequenced from one sample in a study of T cell responses to AZD1222 COVID-19 vaccine. Some clones are missing from TCRdb's copy, which holds only in-frame ones; the method was immunoSEQ multiplex PCR. Of 100,000 to 150,000 clones detected, over 75% appear once; the ten largest clones hold 6% to 7.5%. Sequencing was performed on peripheral blood, taken on day 0 of AZD1222 vaccination. Receptor source: an adult in good health.

The chain couples TRBV11-2 to TRBJ1-2; D is undetermined. The ends were cut back, 2 bases at V and 4 bases at J, with 8 bases in the middle. Germline V gene data show CDR1 as SGHAT and CDR2 as FQNNGV. The CDR3 totals 13 residues. In DNA, the CDR3 is TGTGCCAGCAGCTTAACTGAGGTCTATGGCTACACCTTC. As protein: CASSLTEVYGYTF. The variable domain in full, with the rest retrieved from reference TRBV11-2 and TRBJ1-2, is EAGVAQSPRYKIIEKRQSVAFWCNPISGHATLYWYQQILGQGPKLLIQFQNNGVVDDSQLPKDRFSAERLKGVDSTLKIQPAKLEDSAVYLCASSLTEVYGYTFGSGTRLTVV.

This chain connects TRBV4-3 to TRBJ2-7, with D unresolved. The V gene lost 1 base and the J gene lost 6 bases, with 10 bases spanning the gap. CDR3 size: 13 residues. Looked up from germline, CDR1 is LGHNA and CDR2 is YSLEER. In DNA form, the CDR3 reads TGCGCCAGCAGCCAAGTCCTCAAGGGCGAGCAGTACTTC. Translated: CASSQVLKGEQYF.

The chain uses TRBV12-3 or TRBV12-4 and TRBJ1-3; D ambiguous. The V gene lost 8 bases and the J gene lost 0 bases, with 8 bases spanning the gap. This CDR3 is built from 13 residues. CDR3 loop: CASSWGSGNTIYF. Written as DNA, the CDR3 is TGTGCCAGCTCGTGGGGCTCTGGAAACACCATATATTTT.

This chain connects TRBV5-6 to TRBJ1-1, with D maybe TRBD1 (6 bases). This CDR3 region has 16 residues. V shed 3 bases and J shed 9 bases, with 24 bases lying between them. Germline lookup yields CDR1 SGHDT and CDR2 YYEEEE. CDR3 sequence (DNA): TGTGCCAGCAGCTCCAGACGGGGGCGCAAAAGTCTTAAAGCTTTCTTT. Protein: CASSSRRGRKSLKAFF.

The rearrangement joins TRBV4-1 to TRBJ2-7, with 8 bases that match TRBD1. This CDR3 spans 15 amino acids. V trimming: 5 bases; J trimming: 12 bases; junction bases outside the gene matches: 18. Looked up from germline, CDR1 is MGHRA and CDR2 is YSYEKL. The CDR3: CASSNNALGQGLTYF. The CDR3, as DNA: TGCGCCAGCAGCAACAATGCCTTAGGACAGGGCCTGACGTACTTC.

The CDR3 loop reads CASSLTPLGLNEQFF. CDR3 in DNA: TGTGCCAGCAGCTTAACCCCCCTAGGTCTCAATGAGCAGTTCTTC. V usage is TRBV7-3 and J usage is TRBJ2-1; D is undetermined. V was cut by 0 bases and J by 6 bases, with 12 bases left in between. In germline, CDR1 is SGHTA, CDR2 FQGTGA. This CDR3 has 15 residues.

The CDR3 DNA follows: TGTGCCTGGAGTGTAAACGGGGGACAGGCAGAAGGTTCACCCCTCCACTTT. The encoded protein is CAWSVNGGQAEGSPLHF. This chain joins TRBV30 and TRBJ1-6; 8 bases fit TRBD1. The CDR3 consists of 17 residues. Per the germline V gene, CDR1 is GTSNPN and CDR2 is SVGIG (reference sequence). V shed 0 bases and J 9 bases; nucleotides not matched to a gene: 13.

V is TRBV4-2 and J is TRBJ2-3; D remains ambiguous. The CDR3 length is 12 residues. Germline-derived CDR1 and CDR2 are LGHNA and YNFKEQ. V lost 3 bases and J 4 bases, leaving 5 bases between the germline ends. The CDR3 loop is CASSQTSDTQYF. The CDR3 coding sequence is TGTGCCAGCAGCCAGACTTCAGATACGCAGTATTTT.

Written as DNA, the CDR3 is TGTGCCAGCAGCTTAAGGGGACACTCCTACAATGAGCAGTTCTTC. It encodes CASSLRGHSYNEQFF. V usage is TRBV7-6 and J usage is TRBJ2-1; tentatively, D is TRBD1 (6 bases). CDR3 length equals 15 residues. CDR1 SGHVS and CDR2 FNYEAQ come from the germline V gene. V was shortened by 2 bases and J by 0 bases, with 8 bases between the two germline ends.

This chain uses TRBV7-9 with TRBJ2-7; D is unresolved. V dropped 3 bases and J dropped 6 bases, with 9 bases sitting between them. Looked up from germline, CDR1 is SEHNR and CDR2 is FQNEAQ (reference sequence). The CDR3 loop spans 12 amino acids. The CDR3 nucleotides are TGTGCCAGCAGCTTTGACGTCGGCGAGCAGTACTTC. It is translated as CASSFDVGEQYF.

The chain uses TRBV2 and TRBJ2-2; D ambiguous. The CDR3 loop spans 15 amino acids. The V end was cut by 6 bases, the J end by 0 bases, with 11 bases between. CDR1 and CDR2 (germline): SNHLY, FYNNEI. The CDR3 DNA reads TGTGCCAGCAGCCCTCGCAGCACGAACACCGGGGAGCTGTTTTTT. Residues: CASSPRSTNTGELFF.

V gene TRBV6-5 combines with J gene TRBJ2-1, with D perhaps given as TRBD1 or TRBD2 (5 bases each). V was clipped by 6 bases and J by 6 bases, with 18 bases between them. The CDR3 totals 15 residues. The germline V gene has CDR1 MNHEY and CDR2 SVGAGI. This chain's CDR3 is CASRKPGTVINEQFF. In DNA, the CDR3 is TGTGCCAGCAGGAAACCCGGGACGGTCATCAATGAGCAGTTCTTC.

This clone showed up just once. The rearrangement joins TRBV2 to TRBJ1-4; D call uncertain. This CDR3 has 14 amino acids. V was shortened by 2 bases and J by 6 bases, with 10 bases between the two germline ends. CDR1 is SNHLY, CDR2 FYNNEI, per germline. The CDR3 region is CASSEKRSYEKLFF. CDR3 nucleotide sequence: TGTGCCAGCAGTGAAAAACGGTCCTATGAAAAACTGTTTTTT.

The rearrangement joins TRBV6-2 or TRBV6-3 to TRBJ2-7; perhaps TRBD2 as D (6 bases). Trimming shortened V by 2 bases and J by 6 bases, and 23 bases separated the two germline ends. The CDR3 has 17 residues. Per the germline V gene, CDR1 is MNHEY and CDR2 is SVGEGT. CDR3 sequence reads: CASSYDTARGSYGEQYF. The CDR3, as DNA: TGTGCCAGCAGTTACGATACGGCCCGGGGGTCCTATGGCGAGCAGTACTTC.

The chain links TRBV15 to TRBJ1-3; D gene unclear. CDR1 and CDR2 (germline): LNHNV, YYDKDF (reference sequence). V lost 0 bases, J lost 2 bases, and 11 bases lay in between. This CDR3 comprises 16 residues. The CDR3 DNA reads TGTGCCACCAGCAGAGATCGGAGTGGGGCTGGAAACACCATATATTTT. It translates to CATSRDRSGAGNTIYF.

The chain joins TRBV6-5 to TRBJ2-7, with D possibly matching TRBD2 (5 bases). The CDR3 is 12 residues long. Germline-derived CDR1 and CDR2 are MNHEY and SVGAGI. Between the trimmed V and J ends, which lost 4 bases and 4 bases, there was a span of 8 bases. The CDR3 bases are TGTGCCAGCAGTTCGACGGGGTACGAGCAGTACTTC. Translation: CASSSTGYEQYF.

The chain recombines TRBV7-3 with TRBJ2-7; 9 bases agree with TRBD1. This CDR3 comprises 13 residues. CDR1 is SGHTA, CDR2 FQGTGA, per germline. J was trimmed by 5 bases and V by 3 bases; bases with no gene match: 2. Here the CDR3 reads CASSFTGGDEQYF. The CDR3 nucleotides are TGTGCCAGCAGCTTTACAGGGGGCGACGAGCAGTACTTC.

The chain employs TRBV7-3 and TRBJ2-2; 7 bases line up with TRBD1. The junction had 8 bases not matched to a gene; V was cut back by 4 bases and J by 6 bases. The CDR3 sequence is 15 residues long. Germline V gene sequence: CDR1 SGHTA, CDR2 FQGTGA. DNA of the CDR3: TGTGCCAGCAGCTCCAAAACAGGGGTGCCCGGGGAGCTGTTTTTT. Translated: CASSSKTGVPGELFF.

In this sample, this clone turned up a few times. V gene TRBV7-9 combines with J gene TRBJ1-1; no clear D. Germline CDR1 and CDR2: SEHNR and FQNEAQ (reference sequence). The V and J ends lost 5 bases and 0 bases respectively, with 13 bases between them. The CDR3 runs to 15 residues. The DNA of the CDR3 is TGTGCCAGCAGCCCCTGGGGTGGCGTGAACACTGAAGCTTTCTTT. It is translated as CASSPWGGVNTEAFF.